This T cell receptor (beta chain) was obtained from a study of response to subunit inactivated influenza vaccine. General observations from the study: The authors suggested that few new T cells are recruited per seasonal influenza vaccination.

Each CDR3 protein gets one entry after TCRdb re-called the RT-PCR reads with MiXCR. Among hundreds of thousands of distinct CDR3 sequences listed, more than 15% were seen once. This CDR3 is built from 14 residues. Looked up from germline, CDR1 is SNHLY and CDR2 is FYNNEI. V was clipped by 6 bases and J by 5 bases, with 16 bases between them. This clonotype appeared a few times. What it recognizes is unknown. The gene calls are TRBV2 and TRBJ1-1, with D possibly matching TRBD1 (5 bases). Source: PBMCs from blood, taken about 11 days after vaccination. The receptor was derived from a man in his fifties or sixties who received an inactivated influenza vaccine. CDR3 sequence (DNA): TGTGCCAGCAGGATGGGGCGATTACGGACTGAAGCTTTCTTT. Translated, it gives CASRMGRLRTEAFF.